The rows below give T cell receptor beta chains drawn from one sample of a study of blood T cell repertoires in COVID-19. Repertoires were generated with immunoSEQ multiplex PCR, while TCRdb's copy carries only in-frame clones and drops some. The top ten clones hold 9.5% to 15% of a sample with some 280,000 clones, 75% to 90% of them seen once. Sequencing was done on a sample of peripheral blood. The source is a woman aged 55 to 70 with acute or convalescent COVID-19. Each CDR3 is given with its conserved first and last residue. The order of the fields is V gene, CDR3 protein.

V: TRBV2
CDR3: CASSVEGLNTEAFF

V: TRBV6-5
CDR3: CASRDTHRDSYEQYF

V: TRBV27
CDR3: CATLGGQGAGEQFF

V: TRBV27
CDR3: CASSLIPPDTQYF

V: TRBV15
CDR3: CATSSPPTRVRGYTF

V: TRBV4-1
CDR3: CASKPTAANEKLFF

V: TRBV7-2
CDR3: CASSLNSPGTGGRGYTF

V: TRBV2
CDR3: CASSVPGLQNTEAFF

V: TRBV5-4
CDR3: CASSLRRGYTGELFF

V: TRBV5-1
CDR3: CASRETGSEQYF

V: TRBV14
CDR3: CASSPGSVYTEAFF

V: TRBV6-5
CDR3: CASSTRGANTGELFF

V: TRBV4-1
CDR3: CASSQGPAAGPRNTIYF

V: TRBV2
CDR3: CASSQQTTGGTF

V: TRBV19
CDR3: CASTPVGGSGNEQFF

V: TRBV3-1/TRBV3-2
CDR3: CASSQERQGLWTEAFF

V: TRBV7-3
CDR3: CASSLSGTGYGYTF

V: TRBV11-3
CDR3: CASSLDSGRQETQYF

V: TRBV7-9
CDR3: CASSPWTGGNTEAFF

V: TRBV28
CDR3: CASSAAVPLHF

V: TRBV7-2
CDR3: CASSLVGGTADTQYF

V: TRBV15
CDR3: CATSREAGTSYEQYF

V: TRBV4-3
CDR3: CASSQDLRGGNQPQHF

V: TRBV11-2
CDR3: CASSLVGAYSGNTIYF

V: TRBV7-3
CDR3: CASSPDRNTGELFF

V: TRBV11-2
CDR3: CASSLLAGAYEQYF

V: TRBV7-2
CDR3: CASSQYPGAYEQYF

V: TRBV5-1
CDR3: CASSPTGLAGFTDTQYF